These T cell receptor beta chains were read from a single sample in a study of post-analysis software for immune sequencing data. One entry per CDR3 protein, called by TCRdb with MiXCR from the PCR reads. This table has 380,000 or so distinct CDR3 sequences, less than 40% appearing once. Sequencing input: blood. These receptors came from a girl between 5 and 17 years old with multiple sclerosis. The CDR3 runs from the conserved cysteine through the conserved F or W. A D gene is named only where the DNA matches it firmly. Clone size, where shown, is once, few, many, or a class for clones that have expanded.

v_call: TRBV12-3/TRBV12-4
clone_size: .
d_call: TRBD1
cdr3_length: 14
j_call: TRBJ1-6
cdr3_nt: TGCGCCAGCAGAGGGACAGGGGATAATTCACCCCTCCACTTT
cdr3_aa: CASRGTGDNSPLHF

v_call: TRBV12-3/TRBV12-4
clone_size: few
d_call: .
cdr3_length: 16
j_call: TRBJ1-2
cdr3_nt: TGTGCCAGCACGCCCCGGGGGGCGGGAAATAACTATGGCTACACCTTC
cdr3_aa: CASTPRGAGNNYGYTF

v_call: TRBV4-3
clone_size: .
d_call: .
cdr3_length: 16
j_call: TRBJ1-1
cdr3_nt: TGCGCCAGCAGCCAAGGTTCGAGCGGACCCTGGACTGAAGCTTTCTTT
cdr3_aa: CASSQGSSGPWTEAFF

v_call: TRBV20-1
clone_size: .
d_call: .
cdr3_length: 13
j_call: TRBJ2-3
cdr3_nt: TGCAGTGCTAGTGCCGGGACCACAGATACGCAGTATTTT
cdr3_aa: CSASAGTTDTQYF

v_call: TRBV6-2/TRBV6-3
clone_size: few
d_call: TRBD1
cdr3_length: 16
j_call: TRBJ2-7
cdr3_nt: TGTGCCAGCAGTTACTCTGAGGGGACAGGGCGCTACGAGCAGTACTTC
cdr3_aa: CASSYSEGTGRYEQYF

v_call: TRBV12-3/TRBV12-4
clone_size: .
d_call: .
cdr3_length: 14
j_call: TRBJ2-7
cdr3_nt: TGTGCCAGCACCCAGGGAGGCCCCCACAATGAGCAGTACTTC
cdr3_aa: CASTQGGPHNEQYF

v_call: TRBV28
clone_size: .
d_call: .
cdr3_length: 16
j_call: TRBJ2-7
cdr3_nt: TGTGCCAGCAGTTCCCCGCACGGTCTTGGGTCCTACGAGCAGTACTTC
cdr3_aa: CASSSPHGLGSYEQYF

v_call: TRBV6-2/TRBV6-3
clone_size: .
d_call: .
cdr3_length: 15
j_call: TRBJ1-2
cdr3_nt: TGTGCCAGCAGTTACTCGCAGGTGCTCAACTATGGCTACACCTTC
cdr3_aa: CASSYSQVLNYGYTF

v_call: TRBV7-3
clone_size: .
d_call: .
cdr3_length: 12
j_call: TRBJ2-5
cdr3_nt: TGTGCCAGCAGCTTCACAGGGGAGACCCAGTACTTC
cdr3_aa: CASSFTGETQYF

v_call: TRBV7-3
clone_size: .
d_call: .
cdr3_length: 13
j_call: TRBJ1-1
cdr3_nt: TGTGCCAGCAGCATACTACAGGGAACTGAAGCTTTCTTT
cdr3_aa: CASSILQGTEAFF

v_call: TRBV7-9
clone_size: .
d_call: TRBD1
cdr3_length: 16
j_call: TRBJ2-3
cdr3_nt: TGTGCCAGCAGCTTAGAAGGGACAGCACCTCACAATACGCAGTATTTT
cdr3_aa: CASSLEGTAPHNTQYF

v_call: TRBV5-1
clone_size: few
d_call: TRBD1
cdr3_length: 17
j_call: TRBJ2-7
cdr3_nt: TGCGCCAGCAGCCAAGGACCCAGGACAGGGGTCGCCTACGAGCAGTACTTC
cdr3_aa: CASSQGPRTGVAYEQYF

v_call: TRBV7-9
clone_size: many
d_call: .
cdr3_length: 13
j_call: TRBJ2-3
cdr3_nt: TGTGCCAGCAGCTCCACCGCCACGAATACGCAGTATTTT
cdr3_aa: CASSSTATNTQYF

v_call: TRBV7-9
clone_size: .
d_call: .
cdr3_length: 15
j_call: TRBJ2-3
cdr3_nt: TGTGCCAGCAGCCCCTTCCAGACCCGGGCAGATACGCAGTATTTT
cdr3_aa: CASSPFQTRADTQYF

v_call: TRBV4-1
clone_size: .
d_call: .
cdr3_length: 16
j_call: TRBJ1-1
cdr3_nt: TGCGCCAGCAGCCAAGTGGCAGCTCAGGATTGGACTGAAGCTTTCTTT
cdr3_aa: CASSQVAAQDWTEAFF

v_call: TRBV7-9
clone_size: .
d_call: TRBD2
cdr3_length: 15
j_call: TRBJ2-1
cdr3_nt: TGTGCCAGCAGCCGCCCGGGGGGCTCCTACAATGAGCAGTTCTTC
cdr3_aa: CASSRPGGSYNEQFF

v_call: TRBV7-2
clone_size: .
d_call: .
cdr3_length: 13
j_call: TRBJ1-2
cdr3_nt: TGTGCCAGCAGCTTTAGAGCTAACTATGGCTACACCTTC
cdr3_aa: CASSFRANYGYTF

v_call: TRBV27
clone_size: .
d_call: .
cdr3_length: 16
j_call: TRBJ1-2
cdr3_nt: TGTGCCAGCATCGCCTTACCCGCAGGGCCGGAGGATGGCTACACCTTC
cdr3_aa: CASIALPAGPEDGYTF

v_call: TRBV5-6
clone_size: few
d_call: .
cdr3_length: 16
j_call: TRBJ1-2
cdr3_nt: TGTGCCAGCAGCTGGGAACTACAGGGTACCGACTATGGCTACACCTTC
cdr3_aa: CASSWELQGTDYGYTF

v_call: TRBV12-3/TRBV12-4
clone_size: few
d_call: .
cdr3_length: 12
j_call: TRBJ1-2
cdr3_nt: TGTGCCAGCTTCACAGGGCTGGGAGGCTACACCTTC
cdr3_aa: CASFTGLGGYTF

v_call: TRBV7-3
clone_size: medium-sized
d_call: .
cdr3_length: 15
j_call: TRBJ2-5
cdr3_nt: TGTGCCAGCAGTCAAGGGTGGGGGAACCAAGAGACCCAGTACTTC
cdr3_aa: CASSQGWGNQETQYF

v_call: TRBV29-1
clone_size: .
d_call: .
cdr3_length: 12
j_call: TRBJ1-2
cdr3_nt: TGCAGCGTTGGAGAGGGGTCCTATGGCTACACCTTC
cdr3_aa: CSVGEGSYGYTF

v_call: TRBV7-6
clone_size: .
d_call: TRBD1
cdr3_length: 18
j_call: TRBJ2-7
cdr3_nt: TGTGCCAGCAGCTTAGAGAGGAGGGGGACAGGGGATAACTACGAGCAGTACTTC
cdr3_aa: CASSLERRGTGDNYEQYF

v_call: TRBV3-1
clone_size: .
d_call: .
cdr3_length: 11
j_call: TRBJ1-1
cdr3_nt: TGTGCCAGCAGCCACGGGATTGGAGCTTTCTTT
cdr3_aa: CASSHGIGAFF